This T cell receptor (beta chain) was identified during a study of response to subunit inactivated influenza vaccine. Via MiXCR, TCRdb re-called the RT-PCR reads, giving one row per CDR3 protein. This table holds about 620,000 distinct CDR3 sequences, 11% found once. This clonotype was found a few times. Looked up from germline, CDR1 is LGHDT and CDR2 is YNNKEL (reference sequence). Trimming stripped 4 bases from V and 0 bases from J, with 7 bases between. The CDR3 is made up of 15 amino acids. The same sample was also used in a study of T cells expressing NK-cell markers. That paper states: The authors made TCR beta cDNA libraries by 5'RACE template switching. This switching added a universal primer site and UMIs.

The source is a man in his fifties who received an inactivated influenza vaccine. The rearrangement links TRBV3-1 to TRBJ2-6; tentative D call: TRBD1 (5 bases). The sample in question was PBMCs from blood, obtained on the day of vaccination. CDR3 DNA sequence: TGTGCCAGCAGCCGGGGCAACTCTGGGGCCAACGTCCTGACTTTC. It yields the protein CASSRGNSGANVLTF.